One TCR beta chain is described in this entry. What it binds is unknown. Amplification used 60 Vbeta primers and 13 Jbeta primers. Sequencing was performed with immunoSEQ multiplex PCR; in TCRdb, only in-frame clones are kept and a portion is missing. Among around 190,000 clones listed, 75% to 80% were seen once. With V trimmed by 0 bases and J by 8 bases, 10 bases remained unmatched. Per germline, CDR1 SEHNR and CDR2 FQNEAQ (reference sequence). The CDR3 consists of 17 residues. This entry belongs to a study of cytomegalovirus exposure and HLA in healthy donors. Regarding the study as a whole: Some TCR beta chains (164 of them) were listed as cytomegalovirus-associated. Available immune exposure information covered CMV serostatus only. Relative to equally common others, HLA-associated TCR beta chains showed greater clonal expansion in a later analysis. Common viral pathogens were later found to be apparently linked to several of the most significant clusters.

J is TRBJ2-1 and V is TRBV7-9, with TRBD2 matching over 10 bases. Sequenced sample: PBMCs. The clonotype originates from a young woman in good health and CMV-seropositive. CDR3 bases: TGTGCCAGCAGCTTAGCGCAAATAGCGGGAGGAGCTGATGAGCAGTTCTTC. Translating gives CASSLAQIAGGADEQFF.